The clone carrying this T cell receptor beta chain occurred a few times. As yet, its antigen is unknown. This CDR3 region has 15 residues. The germline gives CDR1 SGHVS, CDR2 FNYEAQ. V gave up 4 bases and J gave up 4 bases; unmatched junction bases: 7. TCRdb re-called the reads through MiXCR, storing one row per CDR3 protein. The sample carries about 830,000 distinct CDR3 sequences, 30% to 35% recorded once. The sample belongs to a study of T cell repertoires in cytomegalovirus infection. Whole-study findings and limits: Ex vivo responses were dominated by HLA-C-restricted CMV-specific TCR beta clonotypes. Summed frequency of shared TCR beta families picked out CMV carriers who also had the relevant HLA.

The rearrangement links TRBV7-6 to TRBJ2-7; 10 bases map to TRBD2. The sequencing used cultured CD8+ T cells from PBMCs, collected from culture after CMV antigen stimulation. The sequence came from a human donor in good health (CMV status not recorded). Some clones in this sample may be carry-over from other donors' samples. The CDR3 coding sequence is TGTGCCAGCAGCTATTTAGCGGGGGGTACTTACGAGCAGTACTTC. It encodes CASSYLAGGTYEQYF.